These 17 T cell receptor beta chains share one sample of origin, sequenced in a study of CD8 T cells in Susac syndrome. RNA was extracted with the RNeasy kit, and a quantity of about 0.5 to 1 ug was reverse transcribed using random hexamers. MiXCR was run by TCRdb on the immunoSEQ multiplex PCR reads, yielding one entry per CDR3 protein. The repertoire has some 190,000 distinct CDR3 sequences, approximately 95% of them found once; the top ten carry about 0.1%. The sequenced sample consisted of CD4+ T cells from PBMCs. The source of these receptors is a human donor in good health.

The chain employs TRBV11-1 and TRBJ2-7, with 9 bases lining up with TRBD1. The CDR3 runs 15 residues. The junction had 4 bases not matched to a gene; V was cut back by 3 bases and J by 1 base. Germline V CDR1 and CDR2: SGHAT, FQDESV (reference sequence). The CDR3 sequence: CASSFPGTGSYEQYF. The DNA of the CDR3 is TGTGCCAGCAGCTTCCCCGGGACAGGGTCCTACGAGCAGTACTTC. The complete variable domain, with remaining parts taken from reference TRBV11-1 and TRBJ2-7, reads EAEVAQSPRYKITEKSQAVAFWCDPISGHATLYWYRQILGQGPELLVQFQDESVVDDSQLPKDRFSAERLKGVDSTLKIQPAELGDSAMYLCASSFPGTGSYEQYFGPGTRLTVT.

The J gene is TRBJ2-5, the V gene TRBV6-2 or TRBV6-3, with D unresolved. Trimming left V 3 bases short and J 1 base short, with 12 bases between. The CDR3 consists of 15 residues. Germline values: CDR1 MNHEY, CDR2 SVGEGT. The CDR3 DNA reads as TGTGCCAGCAGTTATCAGGCCTCCTTCCAAGAGACCCAGTACTTC. Translating gives CASSYQASFQETQYF.

The rearrangement uses TRBV30 and TRBJ2-6, with 13 bases aligning to TRBD2. Looked up from germline, CDR1 is GTSNPN and CDR2 is SVGIG (reference sequence). The CDR3 has 18 residues. The V gene end was trimmed by 3 bases and the J gene end by 0 bases; junction bases not matched to a gene: 5. The CDR3 sequence is CAWRQTSGRFSGANVLTF. The CDR3 nucleotides are TGTGCCTGGAGGCAGACTAGCGGGAGGTTCTCTGGGGCCAACGTCCTGACTTTC.

This chain links TRBV4-3 with TRBJ2-7; 12 bases map to TRBD2. This CDR3 is 17 amino acids long. The ends lost 0 bases at V and 12 bases at J; junction bases unmatched: 15. Germline values: CDR1 LGHNA, CDR2 YSLEER. The CDR3 sequence is CASSQDLTTSGSWSGYF. The CDR3 region has the DNA TGCGCCAGCAGCCAAGATTTGACGACTAGCGGGAGTTGGTCTGGGTACTTC.

The J gene is TRBJ2-7, the V gene TRBV15, with D perhaps assigned TRBD1 or TRBD2 (5 bases each). The CDR3 is 16 residues long. V gave up 2 bases and J gave up 2 bases, with 16 bases separating them. Germline loops: CDR1 LNHNV, CDR2 YYDKDF (reference sequence). CDR3 region: CATSRPPGGDPYEQYF. The CDR3 region has the DNA TGTGCCACCAGCAGACCCCCTGGGGGAGACCCCTACGAGCAGTACTTC.

The chain has TRBV14 and TRBJ2-7; possible D gene TRBD1, 6 bases. Looked up from germline, CDR1 is SGHDN and CDR2 is FVKESK. Trimming shortened V by 5 bases and J by 3 bases, and 11 bases separated the two germline ends. This CDR3 contains 13 residues. In nucleotides, the CDR3 is TGTGCCAGCAGCAGGGGCAGGGGCTACGAGCAGTACTTC. It encodes CASSRGRGYEQYF.

The chain combines TRBV25-1 with TRBJ2-3; D is tentatively TRBD1 or TRBD2 (5 bases each). Deletions cut 4 bases from V and 6 bases from J, with 20 bases between. The CDR3 length is 16 residues. Germline V lookup: CDR1 MGHDK, CDR2 SYGVNS. In DNA form, the CDR3 reads TGTGCCAGCAGTGGAGGGTGGGACCGCTCAGGGGATACGCAGTATTTT. Encoded protein: CASSGGWDRSGDTQYF.

V gene TRBV9 combines with J gene TRBJ2-1; possibly TRBD2 for D (6 bases). The CDR3 is 15 amino acids. Trimming stripped 0 bases from V and 6 bases from J, with 13 bases between. Germline values: CDR1 SGDLS, CDR2 YYNGEE. The CDR3 nucleotides are TGTGCCAGCAGCGTAGACCCGGGAGATCGCAATGAGCAGTTCTTC. It translates to CASSVDPGDRNEQFF.

This chain joins TRBV15 and TRBJ2-3; 7 nucleotides match TRBD1. Trimming removed 8 bases from V and 1 base from J; junction bases left unmatched: 6. The germline V gene encodes CDR1 LNHNV and CDR2 YYDKDF (reference sequence). This CDR3 contains 14 residues. The CDR3 DNA reads as TGTGCCACCGGGACGGACAGGCGCACAGATACGCAGTATTTT. Its translation: CATGTDRRTDTQYF.

The gene calls are TRBV3-1 and TRBJ2-7; tentatively, D is TRBD1 or TRBD2 (5 bases each). CDR1 and CDR2 (germline): LGHDT, YNNKEL (reference sequence). The CDR3 spans 15 residues. V shed 1 base and J shed 7 bases, with 17 bases lying between them. The CDR3 DNA sequence: TGTGCCAGCAGCCAAGGTTCGTGGGACCACAAGGAGCAGTACTTC. It translates to CASSQGSWDHKEQYF.

The J gene is TRBJ2-2, the V gene TRBV30, with 9 positions matching TRBD2. With 0 bases clipped from V and 5 bases from J, the junction kept 4 bases outside the gene matches. Germline V gives CDR1 GTSNPN, CDR2 SVGIG (reference sequence). The CDR3 has 15 amino acids. CDR3 region: CAWSVTAGGTGELFF. The DNA for the CDR3 is TGTGCCTGGAGTGTCACGGCGGGAGGGACCGGGGAGCTGTTTTTT.

The rearrangement links TRBV7-9 to TRBJ2-7; D tentatively reads TRBD1 or TRBD2 (6 bases each). Germline V gene data show CDR1 as SEHNR and CDR2 as FQNEAQ (reference sequence). V was pared by 1 base and J by 2 bases, with 9 bases between. The CDR3 covers 14 residues. CDR3 sequence (DNA): TGTGCCAGCAGCTTAGTCGGGGGCCCCTACGAGCAGTACTTC. Protein: CASSLVGGPYEQYF.

The V gene is TRBV12-3 or TRBV12-4, the J gene TRBJ2-1; 7 bases align to TRBD2. V was clipped by 1 base and J by 6 bases; unmatched bases: 6. CDR3 size: 15 residues. The CDR3 region has the DNA TGTGCCAGCAGTTTAGGGGGGGGAATGGGCAATGAGCAGTTCTTC. Encoded protein: CASSLGGGMGNEQFF.

This clonotype was found once. The gene calls are TRBV29-1 and TRBJ2-7; D perhaps matches TRBD2 (5 bases). Germline V gives CDR1 SQVTM, CDR2 ANQGSEA. The CDR3 totals 12 residues. V lost 4 bases and J lost 2, with 9 bases in between. As DNA, the CDR3 is TGCAGCGTTGTAGGAGGTACCTACGAGCAGTACTTC. Protein: CSVVGGTYEQYF.

This rearrangement joins TRBV11-1 to TRBJ2-4; perhaps TRBD2 as D (5 bases). There are 16 residues in the CDR3. Trimming cost V 5 bases and J 2 bases, with 16 bases left between them. Looked up from germline, CDR1 is SGHAT and CDR2 is FQDESV (reference sequence). The CDR3 here is CASSPNWPGTKNIQYF. In nucleotides, the CDR3 is TGTGCCAGCAGCCCCAACTGGCCGGGGACCAAAAACATTCAGTACTTC. The complete variable domain, with remaining parts taken from reference TRBV11-1 and TRBJ2-4, reads EAEVAQSPRYKITEKSQAVAFWCDPISGHATLYWYRQILGQGPELLVQFQDESVVDDSQLPKDRFSAERLKGVDSTLKIQPAELGDSAMYLCASSPNWPGTKNIQYFGAGTRLSVL.

The genes are TRBV28 and TRBJ2-7; 15 positions agree with TRBD2. The V segment lost 4 bases and the J segment 1 base; nucleotides outside the gene matches: 8. This CDR3 region has 18 residues. Looked up from germline, CDR1 is MDHEN and CDR2 is SYDVKM. In DNA, the CDR3 is TGTGCCAGCAGTTCCGCGGGACTAGCGGGAGGAAAATCCTACGAGCAGTACTTC. The encoded protein is CASSSAGLAGGKSYEQYF.

The rearrangement joins TRBV27 to TRBJ2-5; D possibly corresponds to TRBD1 (6 bases). From germline, CDR1 is MNHEY and CDR2 SMNVEV (reference sequence). V was pared by 3 bases and J by 5 bases, with 10 bases between. The CDR3 runs to 13 residues. The CDR3 nucleotides read TGTGCCAGCAGTTTCTACAGGGCTGAGACCCAGTACTTC. Translated, it gives CASSFYRAETQYF.